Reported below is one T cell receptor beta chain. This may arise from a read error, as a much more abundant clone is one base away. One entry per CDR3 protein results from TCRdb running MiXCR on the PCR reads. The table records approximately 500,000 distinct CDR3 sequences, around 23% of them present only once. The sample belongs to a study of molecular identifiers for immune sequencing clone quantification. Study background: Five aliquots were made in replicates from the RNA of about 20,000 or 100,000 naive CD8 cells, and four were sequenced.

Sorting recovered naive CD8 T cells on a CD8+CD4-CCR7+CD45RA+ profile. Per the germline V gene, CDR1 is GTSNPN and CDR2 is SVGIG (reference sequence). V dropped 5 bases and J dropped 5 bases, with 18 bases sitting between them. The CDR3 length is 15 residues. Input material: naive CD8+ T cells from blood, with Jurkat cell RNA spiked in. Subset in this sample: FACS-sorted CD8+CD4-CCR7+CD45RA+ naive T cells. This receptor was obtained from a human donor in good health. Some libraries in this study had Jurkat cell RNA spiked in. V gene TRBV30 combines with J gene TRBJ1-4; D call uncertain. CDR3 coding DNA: TGTGCCTGGGGTGCCTTGAAGACCGGGAATGAAAAACTGTTTTTT. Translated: CAWGALKTGNEKLFF.